One and the same sample provided the 21 T cell receptor beta chains below, sequenced in a study of blood T cell repertoires in COVID-19. Generated by immunoSEQ multiplex PCR, the TCRdb table keeps only in-frame clones and is missing some. The repertoire consists of fewer than 600,000 clones, with roughly 90% occurring once and the leading ten covering approximately 1.8%. Sequenced: PBMCs or T cells enriched from blood (not recorded which). These TCRs come from a woman aged 40 to 50 who had recovered from COVID-19.

The chain recombines TRBV5-1 with TRBJ2-2, with 9 bases fitting TRBD2. CDR1 SGHRS and CDR2 YFSETQ come from the germline V gene. The CDR3 loop spans 17 amino acids. The junction had 10 bases not matched to a gene; V was cut back by 3 bases and J by 4 bases. The CDR3 coding sequence is TGCGCCAGCAGCTCGTCTGGCGGGAGGGGTGTCACCGGGGAGCTGTTTTTT. It codes for CASSSSGGRGVTGELFF.

The chain uses TRBV7-6 and TRBJ2-3; D remains ambiguous. V lost 2 bases, J lost 3 bases, and 6 bases lay in between. CDR3 size: 13 residues. CDR1 and CDR2 from the germline V gene are SGHVS and FNYEAQ. CDR3 protein: CASSLLLTDTQYF. For the CDR3, the DNA is TGTGCCAGCAGCTTACTCTTAACAGATACGCAGTATTTT.

This clone has a single count. J is TRBJ2-1 and V is TRBV18, with 9 bases matching TRBD1. Germline V gene sequence: CDR1 KGHSH, CDR2 LQKENI. This CDR3 is 14 amino acids long. Germline trimming cut 3 bases from V and 5 bases from J; bases unmatched to any gene: 2. The DNA for the CDR3 is TGTGCCAGCTCACCCGGACAGGGGAACAATGAGCAGTTCTTC. Amino acids: CASSPGQGNNEQFF.

This rearrangement joins TRBV24-1 to TRBJ2-7; 10 nucleotides align to TRBD1. The CDR3 spans 15 residues. The ends lost 5 bases at V and 2 bases at J; junction bases unmatched: 5. Germline loops: CDR1 KGHDR, CDR2 SFDVKD. The CDR3 coding sequence is TGTGCCACCAGTGGACCGGGACAGGGGACCTACGAGCAGTACTTC. Residues: CATSGPGQGTYEQYF.

The gene calls are TRBV29-1 and TRBJ2-1, with D perhaps matching TRBD2 (6 bases). This CDR3 region has 14 residues. V lost 2 bases and J lost 8, with 16 bases in between. The germline V gene encodes CDR1 SQVTM and CDR2 ANQGSEA. Written as DNA, the CDR3 is TGCAGCGTTGAATCTCCTAGCGATAGGGATGAGCAGTTCTTC. It codes for CSVESPSDRDEQFF.

The genes are TRBV11-2 and TRBJ2-3, with D perhaps TRBD1 (5 bases). This CDR3 is built from 15 residues. V lost 2 bases to trimming and J lost 4 bases, with 13 bases between them. Germline CDR1 SGHAT, CDR2 FQNNGV. The CDR3 loop reads CASSLQGSRPDTQYF. The CDR3 DNA reads as TGTGCCAGCAGCTTACAGGGTAGCCGCCCAGATACGCAGTATTTT.

The J gene is TRBJ2-7, the V gene TRBV5-3; no firm D call. TRBV5-3 is noted as an ORF with a role that remains uncertain. This CDR3 has 13 residues. V dropped 3 bases and J dropped 3 bases, with 10 bases sitting between them. CDR3 loop: CARSSLYYYEQYF. CDR3 DNA sequence: TGTGCCAGAAGCTCGCTCTACTACTACGAGCAGTACTTC.

V is TRBV24-1 and J is TRBJ1-1; D possibly corresponds to TRBD1 (5 bases). The CDR3 contains 12 residues. Germline assignment: CDR1 KGHDR and CDR2 SFDVKD. V lost 7 bases to trimming and J lost 6 bases, with 11 bases between them. Here the CDR3 reads CATSGGGPEAFF. CDR3 DNA sequence: TGTGCCACCAGCGGCGGGGGTCCTGAAGCTTTCTTT.

This sequence joins TRBV5-1 and TRBJ1-1; tentative D call: TRBD1 (6 bases). The CDR3 covers 14 residues. CDR1 and CDR2 (germline): SGHRS, YFSETQ. Trimming stripped 4 bases from V and 5 bases from J, with 15 bases between. CDR3 nucleotides: TGCGCCAGCAGCCCACACAGGGTCGGAACTGAAGCTTTCTTT. It specifies CASSPHRVGTEAFF.

This chain uses TRBV12-5 with TRBJ2-7, with D perhaps matching TRBD2 (6 bases). The germline V and J ends were trimmed by 6 bases and 6 bases, with 9 bases remaining between them. The germline gives CDR1 LGHNT, CDR2 FRNRAP. The CDR3 sequence is 11 residues long. The CDR3 here is CASGLAGEQYF. The CDR3 bases are TGTGCTAGTGGACTAGCTGGCGAGCAGTACTTC.

The chain employs TRBV7-2 and TRBJ2-1, with TRBD2 matching over 8 bases. The CDR3 runs 13 residues. Germline V gives CDR1 SGHTA, CDR2 FQGNSA. With 6 bases clipped from V and 4 bases from J, the junction kept 2 bases outside the gene matches. Here the CDR3 reads CASRSSGYNEQFF. CDR3 coding DNA: TGTGCCAGCAGGTCTAGCGGGTACAATGAGCAGTTCTTC.

The chain joins TRBV13 to TRBJ2-3; 12 bases agree with TRBD2. The V gene's germline CDR1 is PRHDT and CDR2 FYEKMQ (reference sequence). CDR3 length equals 14 residues. With 10 bases clipped from V and 4 bases from J, the junction kept 6 bases outside the gene matches. CDR3 sequence: CAIRLAGVSDTQYF. The CDR3 bases are TGTGCCATCAGACTAGCGGGAGTATCAGATACGCAGTATTTT.

The chain couples TRBV21-1 to TRBJ1-1; the listed D gene, TRBD1, was not tested against the DNA. TRBV21-1 is reported as a pseudogene. The CDR3 is 13 amino acids. The CDR3 nucleotides are TGTGCCAGCAGTCGCACAATTCGCACTGAAGCTTTCTTT. Translating gives CASSRTIRTEAFF.

The V call is TRBV6-5, the J call TRBJ1-2; TRBD1 aligns across 7 bases. This CDR3 is 14 amino acids long. CDR1 and CDR2 from the germline V gene are MNHEY and SVGAGI. Trimming cost V 6 bases and J 4 bases; bases outside gene matches: 8. The CDR3 DNA reads TGTGCCAGCAGGACAGGGCTTTTTGGCTATGGCTACACCTTC. It encodes CASRTGLFGYGYTF.

The rearrangement joins TRBV5-6 to TRBJ1-1; weak D call: TRBD1 (5 bases). There are 16 residues in the CDR3. The V end was cut by 1 base, the J end by 3 bases, with 16 bases between. Germline V gene sequence: CDR1 SGHDT, CDR2 YYEEEE. The CDR3: CASSLKGSRGDTEAFF. The CDR3 DNA is TGTGCCAGCAGCTTGAAAGGTTCCCGGGGGGACACTGAAGCTTTCTTT. The whole variable domain, filled in from reference TRBV5-6 and TRBJ1-1, reads DAGVTQSPTHLIKTRGQQVTLRCSPKSGHDTVSWYQQALGQGPQFIFQYYEEEERQRGNFPDRFSGHQFPNYSSELNVNALLLGDSALYLCASSLKGSRGDTEAFFGQGTRLTVV.

This clone occurred a few times. This rearrangement joins TRBV20-1 to TRBJ1-6; D is perhaps TRBD1 (6 bases). This CDR3 is 19 amino acids long. V dropped 3 bases and J dropped 9 bases, with 30 bases sitting between them. CDR1 and CDR2 (germline): DFQATT, SNEGSKA (reference sequence). The CDR3 DNA is TGCAGTGCTAGTGGGCCGGGACAACCAGGGGTGGGTGGAGGTTCACCCCTCCACTTT. Protein sequence: CSASGPGQPGVGGGSPLHF.

This chain joins TRBV5-1 and TRBJ2-3; TRBD2 matches at 10 bases. The ends lost 1 base at V and 2 bases at J; junction bases unmatched: 7. Germline assignment: CDR1 SGHRS and CDR2 YFSETQ. The CDR3 length is 17 residues. CDR3 amino acids: CASSLSLLAGTTDTQYF. The CDR3 DNA reads TGCGCCAGCAGCTTGTCCTTACTAGCGGGGACCACAGATACGCAGTATTTT.

The sample holds one count of this clone. The genes are TRBV9 and TRBJ2-1; 8 bases map to TRBD2. The germline CDR1 and CDR2 sequences are SGDLS and YYNGEE. This CDR3 is 16 amino acids long. After removal of 3 bases from V and 0 bases from J, the junction contained 5 bases not matched to a gene. The CDR3 DNA reads as TGTGCCAGCAGCGAAATAGCGGGAAACTCCTACAATGAGCAGTTCTTC. Its protein product is CASSEIAGNSYNEQFF.

The rearrangement links TRBV3-1 (or the pseudogene TRBV3-2) to TRBJ1-1; possibly TRBD1 for D (6 bases). The germline V gene has CDR1 LGHDT and CDR2 YNNKEL (reference sequence). V was cut by 2 bases and J by 4 bases, with 11 bases left in between. The CDR3 runs to 14 residues. This CDR3 is CASSQRGGGTEAFF. As DNA, the CDR3 is TGTGCCAGCAGCCAACGAGGGGGGGGCACTGAAGCTTTCTTT.

The chain joins TRBV27 to TRBJ2-1, with a weak D call TRBD2 (6 bases). Germline CDR1 and CDR2: MNHEY and SMNVEV (reference sequence). The CDR3 contains 15 residues. V dropped 2 bases and J dropped 1 base, with 9 bases sitting between them. The CDR3 sequence is CASSLTSLSYNEQFF. CDR3 nucleotide sequence: TGTGCCAGCAGTTTAACTAGCCTTTCCTACAATGAGCAGTTCTTC.

The chain links TRBV6-5 to TRBJ2-3, with 8 nucleotides matching TRBD1. The CDR3 runs 13 residues. V lost 7 bases and J lost 2; bases outside the gene matches: 2. Per germline, CDR1 MNHEY and CDR2 SVGAGI. CDR3 bases: TGTGCCAGCAAGGGACAGGCCACAGATACGCAGTATTTT. Translated, it gives CASKGQATDTQYF.